The 26 T cell receptor beta chains listed next were all sequenced from one sample in a study of blood T cell repertoires in COVID-19. The method was immunoSEQ multiplex PCR; TCRdb's version includes in-frame clones alone and lacks a portion of them. The sample contains some 240,000 clones, 84% of which appear only once. Material: peripheral blood. The origin of the receptors is a woman in her forties who had recovered from COVID-19.

The CDR3 DNA reads as TGTGCCGGGACAGTCCTTCCCTCTGGGGCCAACGTCCTGACTTTC. Its protein is CAGTVLPSGANVLTF. V and J are TRBV30 and TRBJ2-6, with TRBD1 matching over 7 bases. Germline CDR1 GTSNPN, CDR2 SVGIG (reference sequence). The CDR3 runs to 15 residues. V lost 8 bases to trimming and J lost 0 bases; unmatched junction nucleotides: 7.

This chain joins TRBV9 and TRBJ1-1, with 8 positions matching TRBD1. V lost 4 bases to trimming and J lost 3 bases; unmatched junction nucleotides: 14. The CDR3 loop spans 17 amino acids. Germline-derived CDR1 and CDR2 are SGDLS and YYNGEE. This chain's CDR3 is CASSHPLDRAGDTEAFF. In nucleotides, the CDR3 is TGTGCCAGCAGCCACCCTCTGGACAGGGCGGGCGACACTGAAGCTTTCTTT.

V usage is TRBV5-1 and J usage is TRBJ1-5; a weak D match, TRBD1 (5 bases). Germline lookup yields CDR1 SGHRS and CDR2 YFSETQ. Trimming took off 4 bases at V and 2 bases at J, with 16 bases between the two ends. This CDR3 contains 16 residues. The CDR3 bases are TGCGCCAGCAGCAGGGGAGGGTCTGAAGGCAATCAGCCCCAGCATTTT. Its translation: CASSRGGSEGNQPQHF.

The genes are TRBV30 and TRBJ1-1, with D possibly TRBD1 on 5 matching bases. The CDR3 loop spans 12 amino acids. V dropped 3 bases and J dropped 1 base, with 6 bases sitting between them. Germline CDR1 reads GTSNPN; CDR2 reads SVGIG (reference sequence). The CDR3 DNA reads TGTGCCTGGAGCAGGGCGAACACTGAAGCTTTCTTT. As protein: CAWSRANTEAFF.

The genes are TRBV11-3 and TRBJ1-1; 7 nucleotides line up with TRBD1. V lost 4 bases and J lost 5; bases outside the gene matches: 7. The germline CDR1 and CDR2 sequences are SGHNT and YENEEA. The CDR3 covers 14 residues. CDR3 sequence: CASSSSLRGTEAFF. CDR3 sequence (DNA): TGTGCCAGCAGCTCCTCCCTCAGGGGGACTGAAGCTTTCTTT.

This clone appeared a single time. The chain has TRBV6-5 and TRBJ1-1, with D possibly matching TRBD1 (5 bases). Germline V gene lookup returns CDR1 MNHEY and CDR2 SVGAGI. Trimming pared 6 bases from V and 1 base from J, leaving 9 bases between. The CDR3 is 13 residues long. CDR3 sequence reads: CASSRVSNTEAFF. The CDR3 nucleotides are TGTGCCAGCAGCAGGGTTTCGAACACTGAAGCTTTCTTT.

This clone has just one count. The chain couples TRBV28 to TRBJ2-7; 9 bases agree with TRBD1. With 4 bases clipped from V and 7 bases from J, the junction kept 14 bases outside the gene matches. Germline V gives CDR1 MDHEN, CDR2 SYDVKM. The CDR3 is 16 residues long. The CDR3 nucleotides are TGTGCCAGCAGTTCGCCCGGGACAGGGTCCATTCGGGAGCAGTACTTC. Its protein product is CASSSPGTGSIREQYF.

The CDR3 loop is CAISPNRDYGYTF. CDR3 DNA sequence: TGTGCCATCAGCCCCAACCGCGACTATGGCTACACCTTC. The chain is built from TRBV10-3 and TRBJ1-2; D unresolved. The germline CDR1 and CDR2 sequences are ENHRY and SYGVKD. CDR3 size: 13 residues. Trimming removed 6 bases at V and 3 bases at J, with 11 bases between.

This chain joins TRBV7-9 and TRBJ1-6; tentatively, D is TRBD1 (5 bases). The germline CDR1 and CDR2 sequences are SEHNR and FQNEAQ (reference sequence). V gave up 3 bases and J gave up 7 bases, with 13 bases separating them. The CDR3 covers 15 residues. The CDR3 is CASSFSGGRNSPLHF. CDR3 nucleotides: TGTGCCAGCAGCTTTTCCGGGGGAAGGAATTCACCCCTCCACTTT.

The chain is built from TRBV19 and TRBJ1-5, with D possibly being TRBD1 (6 bases). The CDR3 runs to 16 residues. Germline V gene lookup returns CDR1 LNHDA and CDR2 SQIVND (reference sequence). The germline V and J ends were trimmed by 3 bases and 1 base, with 13 bases remaining between them. CDR3 amino acids: CASSIPRGASNQPQHF. The CDR3 coding sequence is TGTGCCAGTAGTATCCCTCGGGGGGCAAGCAATCAGCCCCAGCATTTT.

This chain joins TRBV9 and TRBJ2-1; no reliable D call. The CDR3 runs 14 residues. From germline, CDR1 is SGDLS and CDR2 YYNGEE. The germline V and J ends were trimmed by 5 bases and 0 bases, with 9 bases remaining between them. CDR3 loop: CASSSYDSYNEQFF. CDR3 nucleotides: TGTGCCAGCAGTTCCTACGACTCCTACAATGAGCAGTTCTTC.

The chain is built from TRBV27 and TRBJ2-7, with TRBD1 identical over 7 bases. J was trimmed by 6 bases and V by 0 bases; bases with no gene match: 2. The CDR3 spans 13 residues. Germline V lookup: CDR1 MNHEY, CDR2 SMNVEV (reference sequence). The CDR3: CASSLSAGGEQYF. Written as DNA, the CDR3 is TGTGCCAGCAGTTTATCAGCAGGGGGCGAGCAGTACTTC.

The CDR3 here is CASSLWESETQYF. The CDR3 DNA sequence: TGTGCCAGCAGTTTGTGGGAGAGCGAGACCCAGTACTTC. J is TRBJ2-5 and V is TRBV12-3 or TRBV12-4; possible D gene TRBD2, 5 bases. This CDR3 is 13 amino acids long. V gave up 3 bases and J gave up 5 bases, with 10 bases separating them.

The CDR3 here is CASSGQGGEAFF. In nucleotides, the CDR3 is TGTGCCAGCAGTGGACAGGGAGGTGAAGCTTTCTTT. The chain uses TRBV6-4 and TRBJ1-1, with 7 bases that match TRBD1. Per the germline V gene, CDR1 is MRHNA and CDR2 is SNTAGT. V lost 4 bases to trimming and J lost 7 bases; unmatched junction nucleotides: 3. The CDR3 extends over 12 amino acids.

The chain combines TRBV11-2 with TRBJ1-2, with TRBD1 identical over 10 bases. The V gene's germline CDR1 is SGHAT and CDR2 FQNNGV. The CDR3 is 14 residues long. Trimming took 8 bases from V and 14 from J; bases not matched to a gene: 17. The CDR3 loop reads CASEGTGAAAATTF. The CDR3, as DNA: TGTGCCAGCGAAGGGACAGGGGCGGCCGCGGCTACAACCTTC. Based on the CDR3 plus reference TRBV11-2 and TRBJ1-2, the full variable domain is EAGVAQSPRYKIIEKRQSVAFWCNPISGHATLYWYQQILGQGPKLLIQFQNNGVVDDSQLPKDRFSAERLKGVDSTLKIQPAKLEDSAVYLCASEGTGAAAATTFGSGTRLTVV.

The V call is TRBV2, the J call TRBJ2-1, with TRBD2 identical over 14 bases. CDR3 length equals 17 residues. Germline values: CDR1 SNHLY, CDR2 FYNNEI. Trimming at V came to 6 bases and at J to 0 bases, leaving 4 bases not matched to a gene. This CDR3 is CASRGTSGGDSYNEQFF. As DNA, the CDR3 is TGTGCCAGCAGAGGGACTAGCGGGGGCGACTCCTACAATGAGCAGTTCTTC.

This chain joins TRBV3-1 (or the pseudogene TRBV3-2) and TRBJ1-2; TRBD1 matches at 10 bases. V was pared by 5 bases and J by 4 bases, with 4 bases of the junction left unmatched. From germline, CDR1 is LGHDT and CDR2 YNNKEL (reference sequence). The CDR3 has 14 residues. CDR3 region: CASSKRTGGYGYTF. The CDR3 nucleotides read TGTGCCAGCAGCAAGAGGACAGGGGGCTATGGCTACACCTTC.

The chain joins TRBV20-1 to TRBJ2-5, with 8 bases matching TRBD1. This CDR3 has 11 amino acids. Germline V gene sequence: CDR1 DFQATT, CDR2 SNEGSKA (reference sequence). Trimming removed 6 bases from V and 6 bases from J; junction bases left unmatched: 3. CDR3 region: CSANRGKTQYF. Written as DNA, the CDR3 is TGCAGTGCCAACAGGGGGAAGACCCAGTACTTC.

This clone showed up just a few times. This chain connects TRBV5-1 to TRBJ2-3; 10 positions agree with TRBD2. V was pared by 3 bases and J by 4 bases, with 8 bases of the junction left unmatched. This CDR3 contains 16 residues. CDR1 and CDR2 (germline): SGHRS, YFSETQ. The CDR3 spells CASSSFSGGSPDTQYF. CDR3 bases: TGCGCCAGCAGCTCCTTTAGCGGGGGGAGCCCAGATACGCAGTATTTT.

The gene calls are TRBV28 and TRBJ1-1; D not certain. There are 15 residues in the CDR3. Germline V CDR1 and CDR2: MDHEN, SYDVKM. Trimming took off 5 bases at V and 4 bases at J, with 17 bases between the two ends. The CDR3 DNA reads as TGTGCCAGCAGTCCAGGTGCGGGATCCTTCACTGAAGCTTTCTTT. Encoded protein: CASSPGAGSFTEAFF.

The chain employs TRBV2 and TRBJ2-7, with D possibly matching TRBD2 (6 bases). The CDR3 sequence is 13 residues long. Trimming pared 7 bases from V and 1 base from J, leaving 11 bases between. Germline V lookup: CDR1 SNHLY, CDR2 FYNNEI. The CDR3 nucleotides read TGTGCCAGCATCCGGGACTTATCCTACGAGCAGTACTTC. It codes for CASIRDLSYEQYF.

The chain couples TRBV5-5 to TRBJ1-4; no reliable D call. The V end lost 2 bases, the J end lost 0 bases, and 11 bases lay between the germline ends. Per germline, CDR1 SGHKS and CDR2 YYEKEE (reference sequence). This CDR3 contains 16 residues. The CDR3 nucleotides are TGTGCCAGCAGCTTCCCAGTAATTGCAACTAATGAAAAACTGTTTTTT. Translating it yields CASSFPVIATNEKLFF.

The chain is built from TRBV30 and TRBJ2-7; TRBD1 matches 8 bases. The V gene end was trimmed by 2 bases and the J gene end by 6 bases; junction bases not matched to a gene: 6. Germline CDR1 reads GTSNPN; CDR2 reads SVGIG (reference sequence). The CDR3 runs to 13 residues. The chain's CDR3 is CAWSTGGLIEQYF. CDR3 DNA sequence: TGTGCCTGGAGTACAGGGGGATTGATCGAGCAGTACTTC.

The chain is built from TRBV21-1 and TRBJ2-7; the D call TRBD2 from the table was never checked on the DNA. TRBV21-1 is a recognized pseudogene. The CDR3 contains 16 residues. CDR3 loop: CASSKERGGPSYEQYF. The CDR3 nucleotides read TGTGCCAGCAGCAAAGAGAGGGGGGGGCCCTCATACGAGCAGTACTTC.

This chain links TRBV19 with TRBJ1-1, with no clear D. Germline assignment: CDR1 LNHDA and CDR2 SQIVND (reference sequence). CDR3 length equals 14 residues. The V and J ends lost 4 bases and 1 base respectively, with 10 bases between them. The CDR3 spells CASSTSDWNTEAFF. Written as DNA, the CDR3 is TGTGCCAGTAGTACCTCGGACTGGAACACTGAAGCTTTCTTT.

The chain uses TRBV7-8 and TRBJ1-2; D not certain. This CDR3 contains 15 residues. CDR1 SGHVS and CDR2 FQNEAQ come from the germline V gene. Trimming removed 5 bases at V and 2 bases at J, with 15 bases between. The CDR3 DNA sequence: TGTGCCAGCAGCCTTCCCGGCCAGAGGAACTATGGCTACACCTTC. The encoded protein is CASSLPGQRNYGYTF.